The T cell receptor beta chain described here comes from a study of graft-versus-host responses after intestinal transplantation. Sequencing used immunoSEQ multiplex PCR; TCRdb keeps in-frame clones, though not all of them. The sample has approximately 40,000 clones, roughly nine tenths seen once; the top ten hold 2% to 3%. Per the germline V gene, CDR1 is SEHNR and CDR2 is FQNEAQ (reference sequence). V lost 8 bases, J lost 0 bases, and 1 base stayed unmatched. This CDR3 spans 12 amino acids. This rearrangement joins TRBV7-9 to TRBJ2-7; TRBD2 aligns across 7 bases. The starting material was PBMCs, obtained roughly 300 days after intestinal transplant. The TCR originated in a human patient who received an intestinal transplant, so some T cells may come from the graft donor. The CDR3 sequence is CASRDYSYEQYF. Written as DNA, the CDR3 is TGTGCCAGCCGGGACTACTCCTACGAGCAGTACTTC.